The rows below give T cell receptor beta chains drawn from one sample of a study of T-cell memory formation after mild COVID-19. TCRdb re-called the 5' RACE reads through MiXCR, storing one row per CDR3 protein. The sample has some 300,000 distinct CDR3 sequences; 15% to 20% are singletons. The sequenced material came from PBMCs or a T cell subset sorted from them (not recorded which). The source is a man aged 18 to 29 who had mild COVID-19 (a few samples of this study predate the infection). Cell type and time point are not known. Each CDR3 is given without its conserved first and last residue.

CDR3aa,len,j_gene,v_gene
ASSYGGGEQY,10,TRBJ2-7,TRBV6-5
ASSLAGGPYNEQF,13,TRBJ2-1,TRBV12-3/TRBV12-4
ASKSQEKEKLF,11,TRBJ1-4,TRBV19
ASSRTESRYGYT,12,TRBJ1-2,TRBV3-1
SARIGGASYEQY,12,TRBJ2-7,TRBV20-1
ASSLNSAMDTQY,12,TRBJ2-3,TRBV7-2
ASSPQSGVGNTIY,13,TRBJ1-3,TRBV7-2
ASSTTGAGANVLT,13,TRBJ2-6,TRBV6-2/TRBV6-3
ASSRRRFETQY,11,TRBJ2-5,TRBV27
ASSQGRRASGYNEQF,15,TRBJ2-1,TRBV4-2
ASSESVGNTIY,11,TRBJ1-3,TRBV2
ASRLLELGELF,11,TRBJ2-2,TRBV5-1
ASSWSAGGGAGELF,14,TRBJ2-2,TRBV5-1
ASNSGGSAF,9,TRBJ1-1,TRBV6-6
ASSGENPNLGYGYT,14,TRBJ1-2,TRBV6-5
SAGDRGNQPQH,11,TRBJ1-5,TRBV20-1
ASSLQESNYGYT,12,TRBJ1-2,TRBV11-2
ASSGALQETQY,11,TRBJ2-5,TRBV7-2
SARDRGGPRPEAF,13,TRBJ1-1,TRBV20-1
ASSLGSPQETQY,12,TRBJ2-5,TRBV6-6
ASSLASVADYGYT,13,TRBJ1-2,TRBV5-1
ASGPGQGNSPLH,12,TRBJ1-6,TRBV5-1
ASSLNAGWDTDTQY,14,TRBJ2-3,TRBV7-8
ASSVQGYYGYT,11,TRBJ1-2,TRBV9
ASSARDREDTQY,12,TRBJ2-3,TRBV7-2
ATELGSTYT,9,TRBJ1-2,TRBV24-1
SARETNRNEQF,11,TRBJ2-1,TRBV20-1
ASSGVGYNEQF,11,TRBJ2-1,TRBV2
ASSQEPMGEKLF,12,TRBJ1-4,TRBV4-3
SASLRQGYGYT,11,TRBJ1-2,TRBV20-1
ASSPRWGVRDTQY,13,TRBJ2-3,TRBV28
ASSPGSVTQY,10,TRBJ2-3,TRBV12-3/TRBV12-4
SVESMYEQY,9,TRBJ2-7,TRBV29-1
ASSQGRQFTDTQY,13,TRBJ2-3,TRBV4-1
ASSLDPVYNEKLF,13,TRBJ1-4,TRBV11-2
SAKPYHGAKNIQY,13,TRBJ2-4,TRBV20-1
ASSPMDSDGYT,11,TRBJ1-2,TRBV18
ARSQAPRTRREKLF,14,TRBJ1-4,TRBV4-1
ASTPPGPREQF,11,TRBJ2-1,TRBV5-6
ATSDPKLTGSSYNEQF,16,TRBJ2-1,TRBV24-1
ASSQGADFYSYNEQF,15,TRBJ2-1,TRBV14
ASTQGVAPTYEQY,13,TRBJ2-7,TRBV12-3/TRBV12-4
ASSLSSVSYNEQF,13,TRBJ2-1,TRBV9
ASSLWASRDTQY,12,TRBJ2-3,TRBV12-3/TRBV12-4
ASSQGGGPETQY,12,TRBJ2-5,TRBV4-1
ASSFSVPLTGSGANVLT,17,TRBJ2-6,TRBV7-2
ASSLEGPDSGNTIY,14,TRBJ1-3,TRBV12-3/TRBV12-4
ASSQDGGSPGELF,13,TRBJ2-2,TRBV4-3
ASSTSNQPQH,10,TRBJ1-5,TRBV7-2
SAELGMGEQF,10,TRBJ2-1,TRBV29-1
ASSSPGTLKTQY,12,TRBJ2-5,TRBV12-3/TRBV12-4
ASNLLAGVADTQY,13,TRBJ2-3,TRBV7-2
ASSPAWNGNTEAF,13,TRBJ1-1,TRBV5-1
ASSDQGSRNSPLH,13,TRBJ1-6,TRBV9
ASSLRVTEAF,10,TRBJ1-1,TRBV12-3/TRBV12-4